The 18 T cell receptor beta chains listed next were all sequenced from one sample in a study of post-analysis software for immune sequencing data. Points from the study as a whole: Higher frequency in patients than in controls was seen for roughly five TRBV segments, with TRBV5-6, TRBV5-1 and TRBV20-1 among them.

Their antigen targets remain unknown. TCR beta cDNA libraries had unique molecular identifiers. TCRdb independently ran MiXCR on the PCR reads; one entry per CDR3 protein. The repertoire holds fewer than 900,000 distinct CDR3 sequences, with roughly 46% as singletons. Sequencing used blood. Source of these receptors: a girl aged 5 to 17 with multiple sclerosis.

This clonotype occurred a few times. The chain links TRBV20-1 to TRBJ2-1; possibly TRBD1 or TRBD2 for D (6 bases each). V was trimmed by 8 bases and J by 6 bases, leaving 23 bases between them. Germline V gene data show CDR1 as DFQATT and CDR2 as SNEGSKA (reference sequence). CDR3 length equals 15 residues. CDR3 in DNA: TGCAGTATAAGGGGGGCCGGGACTCAGGGCAATGAGCAGTTCTTC. Translated, it gives CSIRGAGTQGNEQFF.

This chain connects TRBV6-2 or TRBV6-3 to TRBJ2-7; TRBD2 agrees at 11 bases. Trimming at V came to 4 bases and at J to 5 bases, leaving 10 bases not matched to a gene. The CDR3 spans 16 residues. CDR1 and CDR2 (germline): MNHEY, SVGEGT. Here the CDR3 reads CASSFSIAGGLDEQYF. Written as DNA, the CDR3 is TGTGCCAGCAGTTTCTCTATAGCGGGAGGGCTCGACGAGCAGTACTTC.

The chain is built from TRBV6-1 and TRBJ1-2; D unresolved. V lost 2 bases and J lost 3, with 13 bases in between. From germline, CDR1 is MNHNS and CDR2 SASEGT. The CDR3 contains 15 residues. The CDR3: CASSEMKVLDYGYTF. The DNA for the CDR3 is TGTGCCAGCAGTGAAATGAAGGTTTTAGACTATGGCTACACCTTC.

The chain carries TRBV28 and TRBJ1-2; D may be TRBD1 (5 bases). Trimming took off 2 bases at V and 2 bases at J, with 12 bases between the two ends. There are 15 residues in the CDR3. Germline CDR1 and CDR2: MDHEN and SYDVKM. Here the CDR3 DNA reads TGTGCCAGCAGTTTAGGGCAGGGTAGAAACTATGGCTACACCTTC. Residues: CASSLGQGRNYGYTF.

This clonotype was detected only once. The chain combines TRBV10-3 with TRBJ2-2; D is ambiguous. The germline V gene has CDR1 ENHRY and CDR2 SYGVKD. CDR3 size: 16 residues. V was clipped by 7 bases and J by 3 bases, with 18 bases between them. The CDR3 DNA is TGTGCCATCACCCCGGACCAGTTGTGGGACACCGGGGAGCTGTTTTTT. It codes for CAITPDQLWDTGELFF.

The gene calls are TRBV20-1 and TRBJ2-3; 11 nucleotides align to TRBD2. The length of the CDR3 is 19 residues. The trim removed 1 base at V and 7 bases at J, leaving 19 bases unmatched. Germline V lookup: CDR1 DFQATT, CDR2 SNEGSKA (reference sequence). The CDR3 DNA reads as TGCAGTGCTAGAGTGCGCCCGGGACTAGCGGCTTCCGAACTATATACGCAGTATTTT. It yields the protein CSARVRPGLAASELYTQYF.

The chain links TRBV6-2 or TRBV6-3 to TRBJ2-7; D gene ambiguous. The CDR3 loop spans 12 amino acids. Trimming took off 5 bases at V and 2 bases at J, with 7 bases between the two ends. CDR1 MNHEY and CDR2 SVGEGT come from the germline V gene. The CDR3 region has the DNA TGTGCCAGCAGTCAACTTCCCTACGAGCAGTACTTC. The encoded protein is CASSQLPYEQYF.

This clonotype has a single count. V gene TRBV6-6 combines with J gene TRBJ2-1; 13 nucleotides align to TRBD2. Per the germline V gene, CDR1 is MNHNY and CDR2 is SVGAGI (reference sequence). This CDR3 is 17 amino acids long. V was clipped by 5 bases and J by 6 bases; unmatched bases: 10. CDR3 residues: CASSLGELAGGVNEQFF. The CDR3 bases are TGTGCCAGCAGTCTCGGGGAACTAGCGGGAGGGGTCAATGAGCAGTTCTTC.

This clonotype was observed a handful of times. The rearrangement links TRBV28 to TRBJ2-7; 10 nucleotides align to TRBD2. The CDR3 extends over 19 amino acids. The V and J ends lost 2 bases and 2 bases, in that order; junction bases with no gene match: 15. CDR1 and CDR2 from the germline V gene are MDHEN and SYDVKM. The CDR3 region has the DNA TGTGCCAGCAGTTTACCCACGGGGCTAGCGGGAGTGGGGACCTACGAGCAGTACTTC. Amino acid sequence: CASSLPTGLAGVGTYEQYF.

This clonotype was seen a few times. This chain links TRBV5-1 with TRBJ2-6, with 9 positions matching TRBD1. Germline V gene sequence: CDR1 SGHRS, CDR2 YFSETQ. There are 16 residues in the CDR3. V shed 6 bases, J shed 2 bases, and the junction held 6 bases outside the gene matches. The CDR3 is CASMDRGRTGANVLTF. In nucleotides, the CDR3 is TGCGCCAGCATGGACAGGGGTAGGACTGGGGCCAACGTCCTGACTTTC.

A few counts support this clonotype. V and J are TRBV27 and TRBJ2-1; possible D gene TRBD1, 6 bases. V was shortened by 4 bases and J by 8 bases, with 15 bases between the two germline ends. Germline CDR1 MNHEY, CDR2 SMNVEV (reference sequence). The CDR3 extends over 14 amino acids. DNA for the CDR3: TGTGCCAGCAGTTCTGACAGGCCCCTCGATGAGCAGTTCTTC. Protein product: CASSSDRPLDEQFF.

The CDR3 DNA reads as TGTGCCAGCACCCCGAGCGGTGGTACAAGCTCCTACGAGCAGTACTTC. The encoded protein is CASTPSGGTSSYEQYF. V gene TRBV28 combines with J gene TRBJ2-7; TRBD2 is a possible D gene (5 bases). The germline gives CDR1 MDHEN, CDR2 SYDVKM. This CDR3 region has 16 residues. Trimming cost V 7 bases and J 0 bases, with 19 bases left between them.

The gene calls are TRBV21-1 and TRBJ2-1; the table's D call TRBD1 went unverified against the DNA. TRBV21-1 is noted as a pseudogene. The CDR3 has 17 amino acids. The CDR3 DNA reads as TGTGCCATCCCCCCGGCCGGCCGGGAGGGCTCCTACAATGAGCAGTTCTTC. Translating it yields CAIPPAGREGSYNEQFF.

This rearrangement joins TRBV28 to TRBJ2-5, with 8 bases aligning to TRBD1. Per the germline V gene, CDR1 is MDHEN and CDR2 is SYDVKM. CDR3 length equals 15 residues. V was clipped by 5 bases and J by 1 base; unmatched bases: 6. CDR3 in amino acids: CASSPTGQAQETQYF. The CDR3 DNA is TGTGCCAGCAGTCCCACGGGACAGGCCCAAGAGACCCAGTACTTC. Based on the CDR3 plus reference TRBV28 and TRBJ2-5, the full variable domain is DVKVTQSSRYLVKRTGEKVFLECVQDMDHENMFWYRQDPGLGLRLIYFSYDVKMKEKGDIPEGYSVSREKKERFSLILESASTNQTSMYLCASSPTGQAQETQYFGPGTRLLVL.

This clonotype was seen more than once but under ten times. The chain carries TRBV18 and TRBJ1-2; D is uncertain. The CDR3 runs 14 residues. V lost 2 bases and J 4 bases, leaving 11 bases between the germline ends. Per the germline V gene, CDR1 is KGHSH and CDR2 is LQKENI. Here the CDR3 reads CASSPRGIGYGYTF. The CDR3 nucleotides read TGTGCCAGCTCACCAAGAGGTATTGGCTATGGCTACACCTTC.

This clonotype showed up many times. V usage is TRBV29-1 and J usage is TRBJ2-5; D is unclear. The CDR3 sequence is 11 residues long. The germline CDR1 and CDR2 sequences are SQVTM and ANQGSEA. V was cut by 4 bases and J by 5 bases, with 8 bases left in between. The CDR3 is CSVGLGETQYF. CDR3 DNA sequence: TGCAGCGTTGGACTCGGGGAGACCCAGTACTTC.

This clonotype has just a few counts. The V gene is TRBV5-1, the J gene TRBJ2-3; 10 bases line up with TRBD2. J lost 1 base, V lost 0 bases, and 2 bases had no gene match. Per the germline V gene, CDR1 is SGHRS and CDR2 is YFSETQ. This CDR3 has 16 residues. This CDR3 reads CASSLVLAGGTDTQYF. The CDR3 DNA reads as TGCGCCAGCAGCTTGGTGCTAGCGGGGGGCACAGATACGCAGTATTTT.

This clonotype appeared a few times. J is TRBJ2-7 and V is TRBV2; maybe TRBD2 (6 bases). Germline V gene sequence: CDR1 SNHLY, CDR2 FYNNEI. The CDR3 length is 13 residues. The V end lost 1 base, the J end lost 3 bases, and 7 bases lay between the germline ends. This chain's CDR3 is CASSEGGDYEQYF. The CDR3 nucleotides are TGTGCCAGCAGTGAAGGGGGGGACTACGAGCAGTACTTC.